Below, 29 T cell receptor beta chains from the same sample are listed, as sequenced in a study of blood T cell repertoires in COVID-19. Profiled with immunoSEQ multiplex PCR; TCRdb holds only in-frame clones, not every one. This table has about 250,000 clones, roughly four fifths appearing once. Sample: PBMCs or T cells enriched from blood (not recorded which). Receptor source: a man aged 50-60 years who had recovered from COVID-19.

CDR3 region: CASSLTGPSYEQYF. CDR3 nucleotide sequence: TGTGCCAGCAGCTTGACAGGGCCTTCCTACGAGCAGTACTTC. The rearrangement links TRBV7-9 to TRBJ2-7, with 7 bases identical to TRBD1. From germline, CDR1 is SEHNR and CDR2 FQNEAQ (reference sequence). The CDR3 covers 14 residues. After removal of 3 bases from V and 1 base from J, the junction contained 3 bases not matched to a gene.

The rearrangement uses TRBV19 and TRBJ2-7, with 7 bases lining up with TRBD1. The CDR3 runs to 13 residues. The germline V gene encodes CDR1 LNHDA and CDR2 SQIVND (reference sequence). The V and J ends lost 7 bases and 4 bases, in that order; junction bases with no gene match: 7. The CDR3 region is CASTKGGGYEQYF. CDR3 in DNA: TGTGCCAGTACCAAAGGGGGCGGATACGAGCAGTACTTC.

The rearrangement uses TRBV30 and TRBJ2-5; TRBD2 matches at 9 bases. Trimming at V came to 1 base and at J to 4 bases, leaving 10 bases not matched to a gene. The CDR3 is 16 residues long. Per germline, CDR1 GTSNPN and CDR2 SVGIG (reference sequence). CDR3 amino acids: CAWSGPPRGGRETQYF. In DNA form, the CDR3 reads TGTGCCTGGAGTGGGCCCCCGCGGGGGGGCCGAGAGACCCAGTACTTC.

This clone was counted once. For the CDR3, the DNA is TGTGCCAGCAGCCCCCAGGGGGCTCCCAGCTATGGCTACACCTTC. It specifies CASSPQGAPSYGYTF. The chain couples TRBV7-9 to TRBJ1-2; 8 positions agree with TRBD1. CDR3 length: 15 amino acids. Germline V gene lookup returns CDR1 SEHNR and CDR2 FQNEAQ (reference sequence). V shed 5 bases, J shed 4 bases, and the junction held 9 bases outside the gene matches.

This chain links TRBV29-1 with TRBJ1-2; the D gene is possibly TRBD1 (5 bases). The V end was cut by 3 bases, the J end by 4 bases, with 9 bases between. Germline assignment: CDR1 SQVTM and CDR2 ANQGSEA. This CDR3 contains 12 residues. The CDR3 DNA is TGCAGCGTTGACGGGGGGGGCTATGGCTACACCTTC. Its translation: CSVDGGGYGYTF.

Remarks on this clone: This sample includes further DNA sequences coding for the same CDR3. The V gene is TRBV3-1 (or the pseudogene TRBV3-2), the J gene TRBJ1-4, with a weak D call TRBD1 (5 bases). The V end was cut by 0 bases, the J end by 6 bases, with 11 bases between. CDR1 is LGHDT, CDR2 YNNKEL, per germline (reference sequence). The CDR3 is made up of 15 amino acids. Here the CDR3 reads CASSQDWGGDEKLFF. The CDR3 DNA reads TGTGCCAGCAGCCAAGATTGGGGAGGGGATGAAAAACTGTTTTTT.

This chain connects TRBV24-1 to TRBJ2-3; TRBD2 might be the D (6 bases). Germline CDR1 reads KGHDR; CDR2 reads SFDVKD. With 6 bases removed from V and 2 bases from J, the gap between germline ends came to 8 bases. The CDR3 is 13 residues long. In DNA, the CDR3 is TGTGCCACCAGTTGGGGGGACACAGATACGCAGTATTTT. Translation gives CATSWGDTDTQYF.

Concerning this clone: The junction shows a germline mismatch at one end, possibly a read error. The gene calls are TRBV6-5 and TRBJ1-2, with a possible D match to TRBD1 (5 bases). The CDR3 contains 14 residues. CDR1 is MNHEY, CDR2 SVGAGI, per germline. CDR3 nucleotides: TGTGCCAGCAGTAACTCTAGGGGTGCCTATGGCTACACCTTC. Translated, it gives CASSNSRGAYGYTF.

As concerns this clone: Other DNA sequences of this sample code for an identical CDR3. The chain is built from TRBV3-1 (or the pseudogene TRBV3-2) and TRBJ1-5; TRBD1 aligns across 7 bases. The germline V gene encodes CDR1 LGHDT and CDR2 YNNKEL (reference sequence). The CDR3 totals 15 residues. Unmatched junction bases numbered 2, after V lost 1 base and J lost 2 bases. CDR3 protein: CASSQGGQGNQPQHF. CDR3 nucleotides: TGTGCCAGCAGCCAAGGTGGACAGGGCAATCAGCCCCAGCATTTT.

CDR3 residues: CASSQERKKDGKLFF. The CDR3 region has the DNA TGTGCCAGCAGCCAAGAGAGGAAGAAGGATGGAAAACTGTTTTTT. The rearrangement uses TRBV4-2 and TRBJ1-4; D uncertain. Germline lookup yields CDR1 LGHNA and CDR2 YNFKEQ. The CDR3 runs 15 residues. V lost 0 bases to trimming and J lost 10 bases, with 15 bases between them.

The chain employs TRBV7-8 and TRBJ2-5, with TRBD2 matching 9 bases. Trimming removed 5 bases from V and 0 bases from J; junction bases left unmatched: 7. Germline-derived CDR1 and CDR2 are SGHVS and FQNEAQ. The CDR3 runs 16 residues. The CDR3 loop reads CASSQIAGAYQETQYF. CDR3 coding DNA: TGTGCCAGCAGCCAAATAGCGGGGGCATACCAAGAGACCCAGTACTTC.

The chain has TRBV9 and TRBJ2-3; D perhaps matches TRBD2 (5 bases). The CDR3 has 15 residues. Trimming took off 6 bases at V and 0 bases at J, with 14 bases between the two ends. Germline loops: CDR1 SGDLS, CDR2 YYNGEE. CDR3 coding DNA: TGTGCCAGCAAAAAAGGTCTAGCTAGCACAGATACGCAGTATTTT. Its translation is CASKKGLASTDTQYF.

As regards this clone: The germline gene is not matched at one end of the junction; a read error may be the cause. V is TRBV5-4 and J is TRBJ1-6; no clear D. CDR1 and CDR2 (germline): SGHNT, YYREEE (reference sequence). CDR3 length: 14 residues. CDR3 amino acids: CASSLREPLSPPHF. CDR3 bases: TGTGCCAGCAGCTTGCGGGAGCCCCTTTCACCCCCCCACTTT.

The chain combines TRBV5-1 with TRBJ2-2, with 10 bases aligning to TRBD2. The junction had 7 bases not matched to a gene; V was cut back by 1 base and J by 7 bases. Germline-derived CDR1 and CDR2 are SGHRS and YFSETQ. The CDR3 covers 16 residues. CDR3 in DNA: TGCGCCAGCAGCTTGAGAACTGGGACTAGCGTCGGGGAGCTGTTTTTT. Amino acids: CASSLRTGTSVGELFF.

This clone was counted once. The CDR3 DNA reads TGTGCCAGCAGCCGGTCGGGGACAGGGGTAAAGAACACCGGGGAGCTGTTTTTT. Translating gives CASSRSGTGVKNTGELFF. This chain connects TRBV7-3 to TRBJ2-2; 10 positions agree with TRBD1. Germline V gene lookup returns CDR1 SGHTA and CDR2 FQGTGA. V lost 5 bases and J lost 1; bases outside the gene matches: 10. CDR3 size: 18 residues.

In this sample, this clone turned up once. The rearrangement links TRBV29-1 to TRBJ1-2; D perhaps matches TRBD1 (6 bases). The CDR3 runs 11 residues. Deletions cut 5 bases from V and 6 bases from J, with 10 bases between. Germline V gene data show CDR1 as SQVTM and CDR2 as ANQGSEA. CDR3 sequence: CSVTGSNGYTF. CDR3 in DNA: TGCAGCGTTACAGGGTCTAATGGCTACACCTTC.

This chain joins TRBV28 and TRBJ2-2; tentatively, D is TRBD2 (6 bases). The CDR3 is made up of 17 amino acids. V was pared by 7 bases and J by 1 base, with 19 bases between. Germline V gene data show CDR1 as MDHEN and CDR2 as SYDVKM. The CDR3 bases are TGTGCCAGCACCCCCTTTGGGGGGAACCAGAACACCGGGGAGCTGTTTTTT. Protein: CASTPFGGNQNTGELFF.

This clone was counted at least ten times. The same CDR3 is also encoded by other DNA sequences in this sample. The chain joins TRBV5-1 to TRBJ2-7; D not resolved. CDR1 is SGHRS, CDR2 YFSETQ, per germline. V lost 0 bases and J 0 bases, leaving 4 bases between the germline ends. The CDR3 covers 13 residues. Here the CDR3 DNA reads TGCGCCAGCAGCTTGGGGAGCTCCTACGAGCAGTACTTC. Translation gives CASSLGSSYEQYF. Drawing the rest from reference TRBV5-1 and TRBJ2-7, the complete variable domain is KAGVTQTPRYLIKTRGQQVTLSCSPISGHRSVSWYQQTPGQGLQFLFEYFSETQRNKGNFPGRFSGRQFSNSRSEMNVSTLELGDSALYLCASSLGSSYEQYFGPGTRLTVT.

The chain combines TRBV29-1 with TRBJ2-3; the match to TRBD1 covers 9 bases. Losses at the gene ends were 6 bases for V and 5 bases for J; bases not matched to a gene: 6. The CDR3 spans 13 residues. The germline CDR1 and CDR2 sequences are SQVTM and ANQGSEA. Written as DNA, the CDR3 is TGCAGCGTCGGGACAGGGAGCGGAGATACGCAGTATTTT. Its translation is CSVGTGSGDTQYF.

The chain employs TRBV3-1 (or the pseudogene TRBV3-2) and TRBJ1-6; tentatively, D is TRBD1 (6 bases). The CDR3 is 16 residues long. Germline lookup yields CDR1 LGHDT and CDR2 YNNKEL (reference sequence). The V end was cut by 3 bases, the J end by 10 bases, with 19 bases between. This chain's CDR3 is CASSHDRSYLGSPLHF. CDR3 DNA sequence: TGTGCCAGCAGCCACGACAGGAGCTATCTGGGGTCACCCCTCCACTTT.

The CDR3 DNA reads TGTGCCAGCAGCTACGCAGGGGGCCTCGGCAATGAGCAGTTCTTC. Protein sequence: CASSYAGGLGNEQFF. The rearrangement joins TRBV7-3 to TRBJ2-1, with TRBD1 identical over 8 bases. The V and J ends lost 4 bases and 6 bases, in that order; junction bases with no gene match: 8. This CDR3 region has 15 residues. Germline CDR1 reads SGHTA; CDR2 reads FQGTGA.

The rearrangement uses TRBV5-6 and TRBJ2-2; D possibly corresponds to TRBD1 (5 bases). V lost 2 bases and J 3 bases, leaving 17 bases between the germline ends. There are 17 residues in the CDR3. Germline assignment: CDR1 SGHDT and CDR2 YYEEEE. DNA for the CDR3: TGTGCCAGCAGCTTAGGCAGGGTTGTTCCCGACACCGGGGAGCTGTTTTTT. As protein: CASSLGRVVPDTGELFF. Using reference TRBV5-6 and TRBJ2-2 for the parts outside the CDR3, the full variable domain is DAGVTQSPTHLIKTRGQQVTLRCSPKSGHDTVSWYQQALGQGPQFIFQYYEEEERQRGNFPDRFSGHQFPNYSSELNVNALLLGDSALYLCASSLGRVVPDTGELFFGEGSRLTVL.

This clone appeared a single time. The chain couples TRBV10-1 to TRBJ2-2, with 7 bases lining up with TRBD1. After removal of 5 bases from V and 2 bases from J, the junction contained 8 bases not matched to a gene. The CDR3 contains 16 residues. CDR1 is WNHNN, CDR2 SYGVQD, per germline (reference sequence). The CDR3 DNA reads TGCGCCAGCAGTAAGGGACGGACAGGAAACACCGGGGAGCTGTTTTTT. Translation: CASSKGRTGNTGELFF.

The CDR3 sequence is CASNPKGANTEAFF. CDR3 DNA: TGTGCCAGCAACCCCAAAGGGGCGAACACTGAAGCTTTCTTT. The chain recombines TRBV9 with TRBJ1-1, with D perhaps TRBD1 (5 bases). V was pared by 6 bases and J by 1 base, with 13 bases between. The CDR3 is 14 amino acids. The germline V gene has CDR1 SGDLS and CDR2 YYNGEE.

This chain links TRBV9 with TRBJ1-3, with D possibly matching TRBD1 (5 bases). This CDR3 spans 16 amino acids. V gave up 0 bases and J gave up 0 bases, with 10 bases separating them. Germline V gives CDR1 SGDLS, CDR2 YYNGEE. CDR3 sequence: CASSVGRGLSGNTIYF. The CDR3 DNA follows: TGTGCCAGCAGCGTAGGGCGGGGCCTCTCTGGAAACACCATATATTTT.

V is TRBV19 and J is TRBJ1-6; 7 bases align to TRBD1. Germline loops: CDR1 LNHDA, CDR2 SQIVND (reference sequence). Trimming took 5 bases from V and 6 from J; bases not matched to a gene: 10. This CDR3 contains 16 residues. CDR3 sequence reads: CASSPKGQTVNSPLHF. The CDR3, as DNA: TGTGCCAGTAGTCCGAAGGGACAGACAGTTAATTCACCCCTCCACTTT.

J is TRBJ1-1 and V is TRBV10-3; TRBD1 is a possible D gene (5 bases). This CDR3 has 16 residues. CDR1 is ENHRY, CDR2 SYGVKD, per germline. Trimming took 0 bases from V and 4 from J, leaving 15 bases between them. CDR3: CAISESGQQVGTEAFF. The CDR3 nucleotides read TGTGCCATCAGTGAGTCGGGGCAGCAGGTTGGCACTGAAGCTTTCTTT.

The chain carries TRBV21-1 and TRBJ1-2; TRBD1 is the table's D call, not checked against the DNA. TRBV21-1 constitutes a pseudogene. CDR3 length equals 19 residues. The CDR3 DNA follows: TGTGCCAGCAGCAAACCCCGATTTTTTCCAGGGGGCAGGATTGATGGCTACACCTTC. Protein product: CASSKPRFFPGGRIDGYTF.

Here the CDR3 DNA reads TGTGCAAGTCGCTCCAGGGAGGGCAGGCGGTCGGAGACCCAGTACTTC. Protein sequence: CASRSREGRRSETQYF. The chain uses TRBV12-2 and TRBJ2-5; TRBD2 reflects the table's D call only, with no check against the DNA. TRBV12-2 corresponds to a pseudogene. This CDR3 is 16 amino acids long.